A selection of T cell receptor beta chains follows, all from one sample in a study of blood T cell repertoires in COVID-19. Measured with immunoSEQ multiplex PCR; TCRdb has only the in-frame clones, and not every one. The top ten clones hold around 2.6% of a sample with about 220,000 clones, 88% of them seen once. The material sequenced was PBMCs or T cells enriched from blood (not recorded which). These receptors came from a woman in her 30s who had recovered from COVID-19. The CDR3 runs from the conserved cysteine through the conserved F or W. The D gene is left open where the match is weak. A clone size is listed for some rows: how often the clone was seen (once, few, many), or a class if it is expanded.

clone size	D gene	J gene	V gene	CDR3 protein	CDR3 DNA
NA	NA	TRBJ2-5	TRBV7-8	CASTVDSAQETQYF	TGTGCCAGCACCGTCGACAGTGCACAAGAGACCCAGTACTTC
NA	NA	TRBJ1-4	TRBV12-3/TRBV12-4	CASSLGREKLFF	TGTGCCAGCAGTTTGGGGAGGGAAAAACTGTTTTTT
NA	NA	TRBJ1-2	TRBV5-4	CASSWDTNYGYTF	TGTGCCAGCAGCTGGGACACGAACTATGGCTACACCTTC
NA	TRBD1	TRBJ1-1	TRBV9	CASKKTGLKDTEAFF	TGTGCCAGCAAGAAGACAGGGCTCAAGGACACTGAAGCTTTCTTT
NA	NA	TRBJ2-4	TRBV4-2	CASRPDLAKNIQYF	TGTGCCAGCAGACCGGACTTAGCCAAAAACATTCAGTACTTC
once	TRBD1	TRBJ2-2	TRBV9	CASSAMRDRQNTGELFF	TGTGCCAGCAGCGCCATGAGGGACAGACAGAACACCGGGGAGCTGTTTTTT
NA	NA	TRBJ1-5	TRBV7-9	CASSSTGGNQPQHF	TGTGCCAGCAGCTCTACAGGTGGTAATCAGCCCCAGCATTTT
once	NA	TRBJ1-5	TRBV19	CASKSDRDYSNQPQHF	TGTGCCAGCAAATCCGACCGCGACTATAGCAATCAGCCCCAGCATTTT
NA	NA	TRBJ1-1	TRBV27	CAISRAGKATEAFF	TGTGCCATCAGCCGTGCGGGGAAGGCGACTGAAGCTTTCTTT
NA	NA	TRBJ1-1	TRBV19	CASSPRGRNTEAFF	TGTGCCAGTAGTCCCCGAGGGCGGAACACTGAAGCTTTCTTT
NA	NA	TRBJ1-5	TRBV7-2	CASSPRGSRDQPQHF	TGTGCCAGCAGCCCCCGGGGGTCCAGGGACCAGCCCCAGCATTTT
few	NA	TRBJ2-2	TRBV7-6	CASTYDTGELFF	TGTGCCAGCACCTATGACACCGGGGAGCTGTTTTTT
NA	NA	TRBJ1-2	TRBV9	CASSAESRGVYTF	TGTGCCAGCAGCGCCGAAAGCCGGGGTGTCTACACCTTC
NA	NA	TRBJ1-5	TRBV24-1	CATSGAYAGTNQPQHF	TGTGCCACCAGTGGGGCCTATGCAGGGACAAATCAGCCCCAGCATTTT
NA	TRBD1	TRBJ2-2	TRBV5-1	CASSLQGDTGELFF	TGCGCCAGCAGCTTGCAGGGGGACACCGGGGAGCTGTTTTTT
NA	NA	TRBJ1-3	TRBV7-2	CASSLGRSISGNTIYF	TGTGCCAGCAGCTTAGGTAGAAGCATCTCTGGAAACACCATATATTTT
NA	TRBD1	TRBJ1-2	TRBV12-3/TRBV12-4	CASSPTGRDGYTF	TGTGCCAGCAGTCCGACAGGGAGAGATGGCTACACCTTC
NA	TRBD2	TRBJ2-1	TRBV4-3	CASSQDSSGGSNEQFF	TGCGCCAGCAGCCAAGATTCTAGCGGGGGCTCCAATGAGCAGTTCTTC
NA	TRBD1	TRBJ2-5	TRBV13	CASSSGTGGETQYF	TGTGCCAGCAGCTCCGGGACAGGCGGAGAGACCCAGTACTTC
NA	TRBD1	TRBJ1-1	TRBV6-5	CASRTDRGPSTEAFF	TGTGCCAGCAGAACCGACAGGGGGCCGAGCACTGAAGCTTTCTTT
NA	NA	TRBJ1-2	TRBV12-3/TRBV12-4	CASSFGQGNGYTF	TGTGCCAGCAGTTTCGGGCAGGGGAATGGCTACACCTTC
NA	NA	TRBJ2-7	TRBV7-2	CASSSPGRPYEQYF	TGTGCCAGCAGCTCCCCCGGCAGGCCCTACGAGCAGTACTTC
few	NA	TRBJ1-1	TRBV11-2	CASSPYMNTEAFF	TGTGCCAGCAGCCCTTATATGAACACTGAAGCTTTCTTT
NA	TRBD2	TRBJ2-1	TRBV4-3	CASSQDGGGVFDEQFF	TGCGCCAGCAGCCAAGATGGCGGGGGGGTTTTTGATGAGCAGTTCTTC
NA	NA	TRBJ1-4	TRBV7-8	CASSPRGRGEKLFF	TGTGCCAGCAGCCCACGGGGGAGGGGTGAAAAACTGTTTTTT
NA	NA	TRBJ2-5	TRBV7-9	CASSPRTDQETQYF	TGTGCCAGCAGCCCCCGGACAGACCAAGAGACCCAGTACTTC
NA	TRBD2	TRBJ2-1	TRBV3-1/TRBV3-2	CASSPGLNNEQFF	TGTGCCAGCAGCCCGGGACTAAACAATGAGCAGTTCTTC
NA	TRBD1	TRBJ2-7	TRBV6-2/TRBV6-3	CASSYETGDDYEQYF	TGTGCCAGCAGTTACGAGACAGGGGATGACTACGAGCAGTACTTC
NA	NA	TRBJ2-7	TRBV12-3/TRBV12-4	CASSLNRYEQYF	TGTGCCAGCAGTTTAAACCGGTACGAGCAGTACTTC
NA	NA	TRBJ1-1	TRBV19	CASSIGGDTEAFF	TGTGCCAGTAGTATAGGTGGAGACACTGAAGCTTTCTTT
NA	NA	TRBJ1-4	TRBV4-3	CASSPNRANEKLFF	TGCGCCAGCAGCCCTAACAGGGCTAATGAAAAACTGTTTTTT
NA	NA	TRBJ1-1	TRBV29-1	CSVAPTQGRPNTEAFF	TGCAGCGTTGCTCCAACACAGGGTCGCCCGAACACTGAAGCTTTCTTT
NA	NA	TRBJ1-4	TRBV10-3	CAISESIRSAEKLFF	TGTGCCATCAGTGAGTCAATTAGAAGCGCTGAAAAACTGTTTTTT
NA	NA	TRBJ1-2	TRBV5-1	CASSLESAGMDVHGYTF	TGCGCCAGCAGCTTGGAAAGCGCGGGTATGGACGTTCATGGCTACACCTTC
NA	TRBD2	TRBJ2-5	TRBV19	CASSIPAGSGETQYF	TGTGCCAGTAGTATTCCAGCGGGGTCGGGTGAGACCCAGTACTTC
NA	TRBD1	TRBJ1-1	TRBV5-1	CASSLGRGQAFF	TGCGCCAGCAGCTTGGGCAGGGGGCAGGCTTTCTTT
few	NA	TRBJ2-5	TRBV4-3	CASSQDYPGEETQYF	TGCGCCAGCAGCCAAGATTATCCCGGGGAAGAGACCCAGTACTTC
NA	NA	TRBJ2-7	TRBV5-6	CASSSGHFYEQYF	TGTGCCAGCAGCTCCGGACATTTCTACGAGCAGTACTTC
NA	TRBD1	TRBJ2-1	TRBV5-1	CASSFSGGSYNEQFF	TGCGCCAGCAGCTTTTCAGGGGGCAGCTACAATGAGCAGTTCTTC
few	NA	TRBJ1-4	TRBV7-2	CASRETGHLNEKLFF	TGTGCCAGCAGGGAGACGGGACACCTTAATGAAAAACTGTTTTTT
NA	TRBD1	TRBJ1-2	TRBV24-1	CATSDWGQGVCGYTF	TGTGCCACCAGTGATTGGGGACAGGGGGTATGCGGCTACACCTTC
NA	TRBD1	TRBJ1-1	TRBV3-1/TRBV3-2	CASSQATGGDTEAFF	TGTGCCAGCAGCCAAGCGACAGGGGGCGACACTGAAGCTTTCTTT
NA	TRBD1	TRBJ2-3	TRBV7-2	CASSLEGTGGSGDTQYF	TGTGCCAGCAGCTTAGAGGGGACAGGGGGGTCTGGAGATACGCAGTATTTT
NA	NA	TRBJ2-7	TRBV7-2	CASSLDSPYEQYF	TGTGCCAGCAGCTTAGACAGCCCATACGAGCAGTACTTC
NA	TRBD1	TRBJ2-3	TRBV7-9	CASSLNRGDTQYF	TGTGCCAGCAGCTTAAACAGGGGAGATACGCAGTATTTT
few	NA	TRBJ1-6	TRBV6-5	CASTVRENSPLHF	TGTGCCAGCACAGTTAGGGAGAATTCACCCCTCCACTTT
few	TRBD1	TRBJ2-7	TRBV6-5	CASNKQGYEQYF	TGTGCCAGCAACAAACAGGGGTACGAGCAGTACTTC
few	TRBD1	TRBJ1-2	TRBV28	CASSPPGQNYGYTF	TGTGCCAGCAGTCCCCCGGGACAGAACTATGGCTACACCTTC
NA	NA	TRBJ2-2	TRBV7-6	CASSLASRTGELFF	TGTGCCAGCAGCTTAGCTTCTCGCACCGGGGAGCTGTTTTTT
NA	TRBD2	TRBJ2-1	TRBV7-2	CASSLVRLAGGDEQFF	TGTGCCAGCAGCTTAGTTCGGCTAGCGGGGGGGGATGAGCAGTTCTTC
once	TRBD1	TRBJ1-5	TRBV18	CASSLRTGSPQPQHF	TGTGCCAGCTCACTACGGACAGGGTCGCCTCAGCCCCAGCATTTT
NA	NA	TRBJ1-2	TRBV4-3	CASSQDVGLRYGYTF	TGCGCCAGCAGCCAAGATGTGGGACTCCGATATGGCTACACCTTC
NA	NA	TRBJ1-1	TRBV3-1/TRBV3-2	CASSPGRGIAFF	TGTGCCAGCAGCCCGGGGCGGGGAATAGCTTTCTTT
NA	TRBD2	TRBJ2-2	TRBV3-1/TRBV3-2	CASSQDPGGLTGELFF	TGTGCCAGCAGCCAAGATCCGGGGGGGCTAACCGGGGAGCTGTTTTTT
NA	NA	TRBJ1-5	TRBV15	CATSSKWQSNQPQHF	TGTGCCACCAGCAGTAAGTGGCAGAGCAATCAGCCCCAGCATTTT